The rows below give T cell receptor beta chains drawn from one sample of a study of CD8 T cells in ankylosing spondylitis. TCRdb itself ran the 5' RACE reads through MiXCR, one entry per CDR3 protein. The top ten hold roughly 3.5% of the sample, which has around 490,000 distinct CDR3 sequences, roughly 5% seen once. Material for sequencing was blood, either unsorted or a sorted T cell fraction (not recorded which). These receptors all come from a male donor with ankylosing spondylitis. Each CDR3 is given with its conserved first and last residue. Each record gives: V gene, D gene, J gene, clone size, CDR3 DNA, CDR3 protein. D genes are given only for firm matches. Clone sizes are given selectively: once, few, many, or a class where the clone is expanded.

v_gene: TRBV5-1; d_gene: -; j_gene: TRBJ1-1; abundance: many; CDR3nt: TGCGCCAGCAGCTCTTACGGGGGTCCAACTGAAGCTTTCTTT; CDR3aa: CASSSYGGPTEAFF
v_gene: TRBV27; d_gene: -; j_gene: TRBJ1-2; abundance: many; CDR3nt: TGTGCCAGCAGTGGGACGGTCATGTCGCGGGGCTACACCTTC; CDR3aa: CASSGTVMSRGYTF
v_gene: TRBV10-3; d_gene: TRBD2; j_gene: TRBJ2-7; abundance: many; CDR3nt: TGTGCCATCAGGGGGACTAGCGCTTACGAGCAGTACTTC; CDR3aa: CAIRGTSAYEQYF
v_gene: TRBV27; d_gene: TRBD1; j_gene: TRBJ1-2; abundance: many; CDR3nt: TGTGCCAGCGGCCGAGAGGGGGCGGGGTATGGCTACACCTTC; CDR3aa: CASGREGAGYGYTF
v_gene: TRBV29-1; d_gene: TRBD2; j_gene: TRBJ2-5; abundance: many; CDR3nt: TGCAGCGTTGGGACTAGCGGGGGGGCGGAAGAGACCCAGTACTTC; CDR3aa: CSVGTSGGAEETQYF
v_gene: TRBV2; d_gene: TRBD1; j_gene: TRBJ2-2; abundance: many; CDR3nt: TGTGCCAGCAGCTGGGACAGAATAGGCGGGGAGCTGTTTTTT; CDR3aa: CASSWDRIGGELFF
v_gene: TRBV5-1; d_gene: -; j_gene: TRBJ2-3; abundance: many; CDR3nt: TGCGCCAGCAGCTCCTACCTTACAGATACGCAGTATTTT; CDR3aa: CASSSYLTDTQYF
v_gene: TRBV9; d_gene: -; j_gene: TRBJ2-1; abundance: many; CDR3nt: TGTGCCAGCAGCCCACGACAGTATTCCTACAATGAGCAGTTCTTC; CDR3aa: CASSPRQYSYNEQFF
v_gene: TRBV7-3; d_gene: TRBD2; j_gene: TRBJ2-1; abundance: -; CDR3nt: TGTGCCAGCAGCCGGACTAGCGGGGGGTCTAGCTACAATGAGCAGTTCTTC; CDR3aa: CASSRTSGGSSYNEQFF
v_gene: TRBV20-1; d_gene: -; j_gene: TRBJ1-2; abundance: many; CDR3nt: TGCAGTGCTAGGGGCTTTACGGAGGACTATGGCTACACCTTC; CDR3aa: CSARGFTEDYGYTF
v_gene: TRBV12-3/TRBV12-4; d_gene: -; j_gene: TRBJ1-5; abundance: many; CDR3nt: TGTGCCAGCAGTTGGGTGCAGGGACCCCAGCATTTT; CDR3aa: CASSWVQGPQHF
v_gene: TRBV4-2; d_gene: -; j_gene: TRBJ1-2; abundance: many; CDR3nt: TGTGCCAGCAGCCAAGTGACAGGCGGAGACTATGGCTACACCTTC; CDR3aa: CASSQVTGGDYGYTF
v_gene: TRBV25-1; d_gene: -; j_gene: TRBJ2-7; abundance: many; CDR3nt: TGTGCCAGCAGTGAGGGACCAAGCCCCTACGAGCAGTACTTC; CDR3aa: CASSEGPSPYEQYF
v_gene: TRBV29-1; d_gene: -; j_gene: TRBJ1-2; abundance: many; CDR3nt: TGCAGCGGATACCCCCTCGGGGAAATTCTCGGCTACACCTTC; CDR3aa: CSGYPLGEILGYTF
v_gene: TRBV11-2; d_gene: TRBD1; j_gene: TRBJ2-5; abundance: many; CDR3nt: TGTGCCAGCAGCTCCTCCGGGACAGGGGTCCAGACCCAGTACTTC; CDR3aa: CASSSSGTGVQTQYF
v_gene: TRBV18; d_gene: -; j_gene: TRBJ2-5; abundance: -; CDR3nt: TGTGCCAGCTCACCAAGAGCCCTTGAGACCCAGTACTTC; CDR3aa: CASSPRALETQYF
v_gene: TRBV7-2; d_gene: -; j_gene: TRBJ1-4; abundance: many; CDR3nt: TGTGCCAGCAGCTTACAGGTTTCCCAGAATGAAAAACTGTTTTTT; CDR3aa: CASSLQVSQNEKLFF
v_gene: TRBV27; d_gene: TRBD2; j_gene: TRBJ2-7; abundance: many; CDR3nt: TGTGCCAGCAGAAAAAGGACTAGCCCAGGTTTTAGTTACGAGCAGTACTTC; CDR3aa: CASRKRTSPGFSYEQYF
v_gene: TRBV15; d_gene: -; j_gene: TRBJ1-2; abundance: many; CDR3nt: TGTGCCACCAGCAGAGTGAGAGCTAACTATGGCTACACCTTC; CDR3aa: CATSRVRANYGYTF
v_gene: TRBV7-2; d_gene: -; j_gene: TRBJ2-2; abundance: many; CDR3nt: TGTGCCAGCAGCTTAGGCGTGGGGAGCGGGGAGCTGTTTTTT; CDR3aa: CASSLGVGSGELFF
v_gene: TRBV6-2/TRBV6-3; d_gene: -; j_gene: TRBJ1-2; abundance: -; CDR3nt: TGTGCCAGCAGTTGGGCGTTACGAAATGGCTACACCTTC; CDR3aa: CASSWALRNGYTF
v_gene: TRBV5-1; d_gene: -; j_gene: TRBJ1-2; abundance: -; CDR3nt: TGCGCCATCCATCCGGGACATCATTATGGCTACACCTTC; CDR3aa: CAIHPGHHYGYTF
v_gene: TRBV28; d_gene: -; j_gene: TRBJ2-5; abundance: many; CDR3nt: TGTGCCAGCAGTTGGGCCAGCCTCCAAGAGACCCAGTACTTC; CDR3aa: CASSWASLQETQYF
v_gene: TRBV7-2; d_gene: -; j_gene: TRBJ2-1; abundance: many; CDR3nt: TGTGCCAGCAGCTTGGAGGAGCTTTACAATGAGCAGTTCTTC; CDR3aa: CASSLEELYNEQFF
v_gene: TRBV6-1; d_gene: TRBD2; j_gene: TRBJ2-3; abundance: few; CDR3nt: TGTGCCAGCAGCCGGACTAGCGGGGGGGCCCCTTATACGCAGTATTTT; CDR3aa: CASSRTSGGAPYTQYF
v_gene: TRBV18; d_gene: -; j_gene: TRBJ1-1; abundance: many; CDR3nt: TGTGCCAGCTCACGAAGCCAACAGGGTTGGAACACTGAAGCTTTCTTT; CDR3aa: CASSRSQQGWNTEAFF
v_gene: TRBV27; d_gene: -; j_gene: TRBJ1-4; abundance: many; CDR3nt: TGTGCCACCGGGCGCCCTGTCGGAGGGCTGTTTTTT; CDR3aa: CATGRPVGGLFF
v_gene: TRBV29-1; d_gene: -; j_gene: TRBJ1-1; abundance: many; CDR3nt: TGCAGCGTTGCGGCAGGGCGAGCTTTCTTT; CDR3aa: CSVAAGRAFF
v_gene: TRBV4-1; d_gene: -; j_gene: TRBJ1-3; abundance: many; CDR3nt: TGCGCCAGCAGCCAAGATAGTGGACGGTCCTCTGGAAACACCATATATTTT; CDR3aa: CASSQDSGRSSGNTIYF
v_gene: TRBV5-1; d_gene: TRBD1; j_gene: TRBJ2-7; abundance: many; CDR3nt: TGCGCCAGCAGCTTGTGGGACAGGGGTTCCTACGAGCAGTACTTC; CDR3aa: CASSLWDRGSYEQYF
v_gene: TRBV7-9; d_gene: -; j_gene: TRBJ2-1; abundance: few; CDR3nt: TGTGCCAGCAGCTTATGGGGGTCGCGCAATGAGCAGTTCTTC; CDR3aa: CASSLWGSRNEQFF
v_gene: TRBV5-1; d_gene: -; j_gene: TRBJ2-1; abundance: many; CDR3nt: TGCGCCAGCAGCTTGAGCGGTCCAATCTACAATGAGCAGTTCTTC; CDR3aa: CASSLSGPIYNEQFF
v_gene: TRBV4-2; d_gene: -; j_gene: TRBJ2-1; abundance: many; CDR3nt: TGTGCCAGCAGCCACGAGGGGGAGGGTACTTATGAGCAGTTCTTC; CDR3aa: CASSHEGEGTYEQFF
v_gene: TRBV24-1; d_gene: TRBD2; j_gene: TRBJ2-1; abundance: many; CDR3nt: TGTGCCACCAGTGATTTCCGACTAGCGGGCTCCGATGAGCAGTTCTTC; CDR3aa: CATSDFRLAGSDEQFF
v_gene: TRBV6-5; d_gene: TRBD1; j_gene: TRBJ2-5; abundance: many; CDR3nt: TGTGCCAGCAGTTACCGACAGGGAGAGACCCAGTACTTC; CDR3aa: CASSYRQGETQYF
v_gene: TRBV20-1; d_gene: -; j_gene: TRBJ2-5; abundance: many; CDR3nt: TGCAGTGCTAGTTCTGGGCCCGAGGAGACCCAGTACTTC; CDR3aa: CSASSGPEETQYF
v_gene: TRBV7-3; d_gene: TRBD2; j_gene: TRBJ2-3; abundance: -; CDR3nt: TGTGCCAGCAGCCGTAGCGGGGTGGGGGCAGATACGCAGTATTTT; CDR3aa: CASSRSGVGADTQYF
v_gene: TRBV7-9; d_gene: -; j_gene: TRBJ1-4; abundance: many; CDR3nt: TGTGCCAGCAGCTTAGCTCCACGGTACAATGAAAAACTGTTTTTT; CDR3aa: CASSLAPRYNEKLFF
v_gene: TRBV5-1; d_gene: -; j_gene: TRBJ1-4; abundance: -; CDR3nt: TGCGCCAGCAGCTTGGGGGTGAAGAATGAAAAACTGTTTTTT; CDR3aa: CASSLGVKNEKLFF
v_gene: TRBV20-1; d_gene: -; j_gene: TRBJ1-1; abundance: many; CDR3nt: TGCAGTGCTAGACCCCCCGGCAGCACAGAAGAAGCTTTCTTT; CDR3aa: CSARPPGSTEEAFF
v_gene: TRBV21-1; d_gene: -; j_gene: TRBJ2-1; abundance: many; CDR3nt: TGTGCCAACACGAATTGTACTCCCGGGGGGTACAATGAGCAGTTCTTC; CDR3aa: CANTNCTPGGYNEQFF
v_gene: TRBV7-2; d_gene: -; j_gene: TRBJ1-2; abundance: many; CDR3nt: TGTGCCAGCAGCTTAGCGAACAAGTATGGCTACACCTTC; CDR3aa: CASSLANKYGYTF
v_gene: TRBV5-1; d_gene: -; j_gene: TRBJ2-1; abundance: many; CDR3nt: TGCGCCAGCAGCTTGTCGGGACTTATCTACAATGAGCAGTTCTTC; CDR3aa: CASSLSGLIYNEQFF
v_gene: TRBV15; d_gene: -; j_gene: TRBJ2-5; abundance: many; CDR3nt: TGTGCCACCAGCGTGCAGGGTCAAGAGACCCAGTACTTC; CDR3aa: CATSVQGQETQYF
v_gene: TRBV29-1; d_gene: -; j_gene: TRBJ2-5; abundance: many; CDR3nt: TGCAGCGTTGTCGGATTGTACCAAGAGACCCAGTACTTC; CDR3aa: CSVVGLYQETQYF
v_gene: TRBV4-1; d_gene: -; j_gene: TRBJ1-2; abundance: -; CDR3nt: TGCGCCAGCAGCCACCTGACAGGCCCAAACTATGGCTACACCTTC; CDR3aa: CASSHLTGPNYGYTF
v_gene: TRBV2; d_gene: -; j_gene: TRBJ2-3; abundance: many; CDR3nt: TGTGCCAGCCACAGCACAGATACGCAGTATTTT; CDR3aa: CASHSTDTQYF
v_gene: TRBV29-1; d_gene: -; j_gene: TRBJ1-2; abundance: many; CDR3nt: TGCAGCGTTGACCCCTACCTGGGGGGTGGCTACACCTTC; CDR3aa: CSVDPYLGGGYTF
v_gene: TRBV4-2; d_gene: TRBD2; j_gene: TRBJ2-7; abundance: many; CDR3nt: TGTGCCAGCAGCCAAGGTCGGACTAGCCACGAGCAGTACTTC; CDR3aa: CASSQGRTSHEQYF
v_gene: TRBV12-3/TRBV12-4; d_gene: -; j_gene: TRBJ1-1; abundance: -; CDR3nt: TGTGCCAGCAGTTCCCCCCCCACTGAAGCTTTCTTT; CDR3aa: CASSSPPTEAFF